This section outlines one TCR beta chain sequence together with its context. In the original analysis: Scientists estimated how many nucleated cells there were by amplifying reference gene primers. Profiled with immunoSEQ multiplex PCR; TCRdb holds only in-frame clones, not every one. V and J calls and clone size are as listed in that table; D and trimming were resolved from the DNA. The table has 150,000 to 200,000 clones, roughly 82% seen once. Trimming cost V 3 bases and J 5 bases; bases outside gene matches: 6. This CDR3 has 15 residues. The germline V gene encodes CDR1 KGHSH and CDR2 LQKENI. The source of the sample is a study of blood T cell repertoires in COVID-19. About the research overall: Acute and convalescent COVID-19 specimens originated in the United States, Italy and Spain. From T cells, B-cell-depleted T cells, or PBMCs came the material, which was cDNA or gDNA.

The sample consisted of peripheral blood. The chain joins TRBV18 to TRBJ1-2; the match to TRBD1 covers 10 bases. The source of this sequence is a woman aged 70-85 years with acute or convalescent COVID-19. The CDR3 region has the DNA TGTGCCAGCTCACCTCAGCGGGGACAGGGGTATGGCTACACCTTC. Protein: CASSPQRGQGYGYTF.